The 2 T cell receptor beta chains given below trace back to one sample, sequenced in a study of CD8 T cells in Susac syndrome. The RNA input was roughly 0.5 to 1 ug, and it was reverse transcribed with random hexamers. TCRdb used MiXCR to reprocess the immunoSEQ multiplex PCR reads, holding one entry per CDR3 protein. Of roughly 180,000 distinct CDR3 sequences in the sample, about 95% were seen once. Sequencing was performed on CD4+ T cells from PBMCs. Source of these receptors: a human donor in good health.

The chain recombines TRBV7-9 with TRBJ1-5; D unclear. Trimming stripped 6 bases from V and 6 bases from J, with 24 bases between. This CDR3 region has 17 residues. CDR1 is SEHNR, CDR2 FQNEAQ, per germline (reference sequence). CDR3 protein: CASRIEAFGYGRQPQHF. The CDR3 bases are TGTGCCAGCAGAATAGAAGCTTTTGGCTACGGTCGTCAGCCCCAGCATTTT.

This CDR3 reads CASSGAEQYF. The DNA of the CDR3 is TGTGCCAGCTCCGGGGCCGAGCAGTACTTC. This chain connects TRBV28 to TRBJ2-7; D is possibly TRBD1 or TRBD2 (5 bases each). V lost 8 bases to trimming and J lost 6 bases, with 8 bases between them. The CDR3 loop spans 10 amino acids. Looked up from germline, CDR1 is MDHEN and CDR2 is SYDVKM.